This T cell receptor beta chain was identified in a study of PD-1 blockade in mismatch repair-deficient tumors. As concerns this clone: Its target is not known.

Profiling relied on immunoSEQ multiplex PCR, and the TCRdb table lists in-frame clones only, not all of them. The profile shows just under 80,000 clones, around 80% of them singletons. All patients were mismatch repair deficient, assessed by either PCR or immunohistochemistry. Three pembrolizumab responders had their TCRs sequenced. Study outcomes and limitations: Tumor-resident clones, often absent from pretreatment blood, expanded after pembrolizumab and then contracted.

Sequenced here: peripheral blood, sampled 44 weeks after starting pembrolizumab. This TCR derives from an adult with mismatch repair-deficient cancer.

The CDR3 is CASSSRDATYNEQFF. The CDR3 bases are TGTGCCAGCAGCTCCCGGGACGCGACCTACAATGAGCAGTTCTTC. The rearrangement uses TRBV5-6 and TRBJ2-1; possibly TRBD1 or TRBD2 for D (5 bases each). The V end was cut by 3 bases, the J end by 2 bases, with 12 bases between. The CDR3 runs to 15 residues. CDR1 SGHDT and CDR2 YYEEEE come from the germline V gene.